This T cell receptor beta chain is drawn from a study of cytomegalovirus exposure and HLA in healthy donors. At the level of the study: Ancestry clustering placed around four fifths of roughly 410 genotyped donors in the Caucasian-associated cluster.

Points on this clone: Its antigen is still unknown.

Those who donated were healthy bone marrow donors. The CDR3 is 14 amino acids. The germline gives CDR1 KGHSH, CDR2 LQKENI. V dropped 3 bases and J dropped 3 bases, with 12 bases sitting between them. Findings and limits, study-wide: A later look showed TCR association rates differing by HLA locus, highest for DRB1 and lowest for HLA-C. Researchers catalogued roughly 150 TCR beta chains as cytomegalovirus-associated.

PCR used 60 Vbeta primers and 13 Jbeta primers. Method: immunoSEQ multiplex PCR; TCRdb's copy keeps in-frame clones and lacks some. Here the sample spans roughly 100,000 clones, 65% to 80% being singletons. The sequencing sample was made of PBMCs. This TCR was recovered from a woman aged 18-29 years in good health and CMV-seropositive. The chain has TRBV18 and TRBJ2-7; possible D gene TRBD1, 5 bases. This chain's CDR3 is CASSPGQGYYEQYF. The CDR3 DNA sequence: TGTGCCAGCTCACCTGGGCAGGGTTACTACGAGCAGTACTTC.